This T cell receptor (beta chain) was observed in a study of somatic mutations in cytotoxic T cells in rheumatoid arthritis. At the level of the study: Blood from the patient (around 27 ml EDTA) was drawn right after diagnosis, pretreatment. Study-level findings and limits: Patients with rheumatoid arthritis showed a slight underrepresentation of TRBV07, a finding that was never subjected to any adjustment for multiple comparisons.

Details on this clone: The antigen is undetermined.

TCRdb's copy holds only in-frame clones and misses some; the assay was immunoSEQ multiplex PCR. The profile shows roughly 11,000 clones, 70% to 75% of them singletons. CDR3 length: 15 residues. V gave up 7 bases and J gave up 4 bases, with 18 bases separating them. Germline assignment: CDR1 MNHEY and CDR2 SVGAGI. This sequence was found in an adult with rheumatoid arthritis. Sequences were obtained from CD8+ T cells sorted from blood. This sequence joins TRBV6-5 and TRBJ2-3; D unclear. The CDR3 sequence is CASTPRIAFSDTQYF. The CDR3 DNA reads as TGTGCCAGCACCCCTAGGATCGCATTCTCAGATACGCAGTATTTT.